One and the same sample provided the 24 T cell receptor beta chains below, sequenced in a study of shared clonotypes between healthy human individuals. Assay: immunoSEQ multiplex PCR; the TCRdb copy retains only in-frame clones and omits some. The sample has about half a million clones, around 73% seen once. The specimen sequenced was PBMCs. Receptors originate from a middle-aged woman in good health. Some clones in this sample may be carry-over from other donors' samples.

In DNA, the CDR3 is TGCGCCAGCCAGATAGGTGGAGGGCCTCTAGACGAGCAGTACTTC. It encodes CASQIGGGPLDEQYF. The J gene is TRBJ2-7, the V gene TRBV5-1, with D tentatively TRBD2 (6 bases). This CDR3 comprises 15 residues. Germline CDR1 is SGHRS and CDR2 is YFSETQ. Trimming stripped 7 bases from V and 5 bases from J, with 22 bases between.

About this clone: A single base is all that separates this from a far larger clone, so a read error is likely. The chain is built from TRBV2 and TRBJ2-7, with D possibly called TRBD1 or TRBD2 (5 bases each). V lost 10 bases and J lost 5, with 18 bases in between. Per germline, CDR1 SNHLY and CDR2 FYNNEI. This CDR3 comprises 13 residues. CDR3 in DNA: TGTGCCACGTTCGGGACGCCAGAGCACGAGCAGTACTTC. Protein sequence: CATFGTPEHEQYF.

The J gene is TRBJ2-7, the V gene TRBV7-8; maybe TRBD2 (5 bases). The CDR3 is made up of 13 amino acids. Trimming took 3 bases from V and 4 from J, leaving 10 bases between them. Germline loops: CDR1 SGHVS, CDR2 FQNEAQ. The CDR3 here is CASSLDWAYEQYF. CDR3 in DNA: TGTGCCAGCAGCTTGGACTGGGCATACGAGCAGTACTTC.

Worth noting for this clone: Just one base apart from a much larger clone, this may be a read error. The chain uses TRBV30 and TRBJ1-4; TRBD1 aligns across 8 bases. Germline V gene sequence: CDR1 GTSNPN, CDR2 SVGIG (reference sequence). The CDR3 length is 15 residues. The CDR3 here is CAWSKAGGGGEKPFF. The CDR3 DNA is TGTGCCTGGAGTAAGGCAGGGGGCGGGGGTGAAAAACCGTTTTTT.

The V call is TRBV15, the J call TRBJ2-1; 12 positions match TRBD2. This CDR3 is 14 amino acids long. Trimming cost V 6 bases and J 7 bases; bases outside gene matches: 4. Germline CDR1 reads LNHNV; CDR2 reads YYDKDF (reference sequence). In DNA, the CDR3 is TGTGCCACCAGTCTAGCGGGAGGGTCAAATGAGCAGTTCTTC. Residues: CATSLAGGSNEQFF. The full variable domain, with the rest looked up from reference TRBV15 and TRBJ2-1, is DAMVIQNPRYQVTQFGKPVTLSCSQTLNHNVMYWYQQKSSQAPKLLFHYYDKDFNNEADTPDNFQSRRPNTSFCFLDIRSPGLGDTAMYLCATSLAGGSNEQFFGPGTRLTVL.

A word on this clone: This may come from a read error, since a much larger clone is one base off. V is TRBV9 and J is TRBJ1-5, with a possible D match to TRBD1 (5 bases). Germline-derived CDR1 and CDR2 are SGDLS and YYNGEE. The CDR3 has 14 amino acids. The V end lost 4 bases, the J end lost 6 bases, and 14 bases lay between the germline ends. The CDR3 here is CASSIGGAGQPQHF. CDR3 nucleotide sequence: TGTGCCAGCAGCATAGGTGGGGCAGGTCAGCCCCAGCATTTT.

The chain is built from TRBV7-9 and TRBJ2-6, with D perhaps assigned TRBD1 or TRBD2 (6 bases each). Per the germline V gene, CDR1 is SEHNR and CDR2 is FQNEAQ (reference sequence). CDR3 size: 16 residues. V lost 5 bases, J lost 0 bases, and 11 bases lay in between. The CDR3 spells CASSPGGPSGANVLTF. In nucleotides, the CDR3 is TGTGCCAGCAGCCCTGGGGGGCCCTCTGGGGCCAACGTCCTGACTTTC.

This sequence joins TRBV2 and TRBJ1-1; the D gene is possibly TRBD1 (6 bases). The CDR3 loop spans 13 amino acids. Germline V gene lookup returns CDR1 SNHLY and CDR2 FYNNEI. Trimming took 5 bases from V and 2 from J, leaving 9 bases between them. CDR3 loop: CASSSQGNTEAFF. In DNA, the CDR3 is TGTGCCAGCAGTTCACAGGGAAACACTGAAGCTTTCTTT.

This clone was recorded once. This chain uses TRBV19 with TRBJ2-7; D perhaps matches TRBD1 (5 bases). This CDR3 region has 13 residues. The V end lost 4 bases, the J end lost 1 base, and 8 bases lay between the germline ends. CDR1 is LNHDA, CDR2 SQIVND, per germline (reference sequence). CDR3 sequence (DNA): TGTGCCAGTAGTAACCGACAGTCCTACGAGCAGTACTTC. Translated: CASSNRQSYEQYF.

The chain has TRBV28 and TRBJ2-1, with 7 bases aligning to TRBD2. This CDR3 is 15 amino acids long. Germline V gives CDR1 MDHEN, CDR2 SYDVKM. J gave up 3 bases and V 2 bases, and 4 bases lay outside the gene matches. The DNA of the CDR3 is TGTGCCAGCAGTTTACAGGCTAGCGGCTACAATGAGCAGTTCTTC. It specifies CASSLQASGYNEQFF.

This clone is a singleton in its sample. V gene TRBV28 combines with J gene TRBJ1-1; 7 bases are shared with TRBD1. The CDR3 has 15 amino acids. The germline V gene has CDR1 MDHEN and CDR2 SYDVKM. Trimming at V came to 2 bases and at J to 1 base, leaving 4 bases not matched to a gene. CDR3: CASSLRRTGNTEAFF. CDR3 nucleotide sequence: TGTGCCAGCAGTTTACGCAGGACAGGGAACACTGAAGCTTTCTTT.

The V call is TRBV10-2, the J call TRBJ2-2, with 9 bases lining up with TRBD1. The CDR3 contains 14 residues. CDR1 is WSHSY, CDR2 SAAADI, per germline. Trimming at V came to 8 bases and at J to 7 bases, leaving 8 bases not matched to a gene. The CDR3 loop reads CASGYGTGLGELFF. The DNA for the CDR3 is TGCGCCAGCGGCTACGGGACAGGGCTCGGGGAGCTGTTTTTT.

A remark on this clone: A much larger clone lies one base from this, so it may be a read error. The V call is TRBV5-1, the J call TRBJ2-2, with D unclear. The CDR3 runs to 15 residues. Between the trimmed V and J ends, which lost 3 bases and 3 bases, there was a span of 12 bases. Germline V gives CDR1 SGHRS, CDR2 YFSETQ. In DNA, the CDR3 is TGCGCCAGCAGCTCAACTACCGCGGACACCGGGGAGCTGTTTTTT. This gives the protein CASSSTTADTGELFF.

The rearrangement joins TRBV7-8 to TRBJ2-5, with 9 bases fitting TRBD1. Germline CDR1 SGHVS, CDR2 FQNEAQ. The CDR3 loop spans 15 amino acids. The V segment lost 5 bases and the J segment 4 bases; nucleotides outside the gene matches: 8. Here the CDR3 reads CASSMTGGRVETQYF. For the CDR3, the DNA is TGTGCCAGCAGCATGACAGGGGGTCGGGTAGAGACCCAGTACTTC.

Note on this clone: Sequence at one end of the junction differs from germline and may be a read error. The chain links TRBV20-1 to TRBJ2-1, with D possibly matching TRBD2 (5 bases). This CDR3 is 11 amino acids long. The germline V gene has CDR1 DFQATT and CDR2 SNEGSKA (reference sequence). For the CDR3, the DNA is TGCAGTACTAGAGATCGAGAGGAGCAGTTCTTC. It encodes CSTRDREEQFF.

J is TRBJ2-5 and V is TRBV5-1; D is possibly TRBD1 (5 bases). Trimming pared 5 bases from V and 2 bases from J, leaving 10 bases between. Germline loops: CDR1 SGHRS, CDR2 YFSETQ. CDR3 length: 13 residues. The CDR3 sequence: CASRTEPQETQYF. The CDR3, as DNA: TGCGCCAGCAGGACAGAACCACAAGAGACCCAGTACTTC.

The chain couples TRBV21-1 to TRBJ2-7; the table's D call, TRBD2, has no DNA check behind it. TRBV21-1 has pseudogene status. This CDR3 is 16 amino acids long. In DNA, the CDR3 is TGTGCCAGCAGCAACTCTTCCAGGGACTCTACCTACGAGCAGTACTTC. Residues: CASSNSSRDSTYEQYF.

This clone was picked up one time. The J gene is TRBJ2-5, the V gene TRBV5-1; no clear D. The germline V gene has CDR1 SGHRS and CDR2 YFSETQ. The CDR3 totals 14 residues. Trimming took off 2 bases at V and 1 base at J, with 9 bases between the two ends. The CDR3 loop reads CASSFDSSQETQYF. CDR3 bases: TGCGCCAGCAGCTTCGACTCCTCCCAAGAGACCCAGTACTTC. Supplemented by reference TRBV5-1 and TRBJ2-5, the full variable domain reads KAGVTQTPRYLIKTRGQQVTLSCSPISGHRSVSWYQQTPGQGLQFLFEYFSETQRNKGNFPGRFSGRQFSNSRSEMNVSTLELGDSALYLCASSFDSSQETQYFGPGTRLLVL.

The chain uses TRBV4-1 and TRBJ2-5, with 12 bases fitting TRBD2. The CDR3 contains 16 residues. V lost 0 bases and J lost 5; bases outside the gene matches: 4. Germline V gene data show CDR1 as MGHRA and CDR2 as YSYEKL. CDR3 nucleotide sequence: TGCGCCAGCAGCCAAGATCCTAGCGGGAGGGCGGAGACCCAGTACTTC. This sequence encodes CASSQDPSGRAETQYF.

The chain has TRBV30 and TRBJ2-6, with D unclear. There are 14 residues in the CDR3. The germline gives CDR1 GTSNPN, CDR2 SVGIG (reference sequence). Between the trimmed V and J ends, which lost 4 bases and 0 bases, there was a span of 7 bases. CDR3 region: CAWKWVSGANVLTF. DNA for the CDR3: TGTGCCTGGAAGTGGGTCTCTGGGGCCAACGTCCTGACTTTC. The full variable domain, rest sourced from reference TRBV30 and TRBJ2-6, is SQTIHQWPATLVQPVGSPLSLECTVEGTSNPNLYWYRQAAGRGLQLLFYSVGIGQISSEVPQNLSASRPQDRQFILSSKKLLLSDSGFYLCAWKWVSGANVLTFGAGSRLTVL.

On this clone itself: This probably arose from a read error, given a far larger clone one base away. This chain uses TRBV19 with TRBJ2-4, with 7 bases aligning to TRBD2. The CDR3 totals 14 residues. CDR1 and CDR2 from the germline V gene are LNHDA and SQIVND (reference sequence). CDR3 sequence (DNA): TGTGCCGGTAGTGATGGGAGGGAGGGAAACATTCAGTACTTC. It codes for CAGSDGREGNIQYF.

This chain uses TRBV28 with TRBJ1-4; D perhaps matches TRBD1 (5 bases). This CDR3 contains 15 residues. V was cut by 4 bases and J by 0 bases, with 9 bases left in between. Germline lookup yields CDR1 MDHEN and CDR2 SYDVKM. The CDR3 here is CASSWTPATNEKLFF. In DNA, the CDR3 is TGTGCCAGCAGTTGGACACCTGCAACTAATGAAAAACTGTTTTTT.

This chain's CDR3 is CASSELEGSREQYF. The CDR3 coding sequence is TGTGCCAGCAGCGAACTTGAAGGGAGTAGGGAACAGTACTTC. V is TRBV14 and J is TRBJ2-7, with D perhaps TRBD2 (5 bases). V was clipped by 5 bases and J by 10 bases, with 21 bases between them. The CDR3 is 14 residues long. Germline lookup yields CDR1 SGHDN and CDR2 FVKESK.

This sequence joins TRBV27 and TRBJ2-4; D remains unclear. The germline V gene has CDR1 MNHEY and CDR2 SMNVEV (reference sequence). Between the trimmed V and J ends, which lost 0 bases and 0 bases, there was a span of 9 bases. The length of the CDR3 is 16 residues. The DNA of the CDR3 is TGTGCCAGCAGTTTATCGTGGGTTCTAGCCAAAAACATTCAGTACTTC. Its translation: CASSLSWVLAKNIQYF.